The 27 T cell receptor beta chains below were found in one sample sequenced in a study of cytomegalovirus exposure and HLA in healthy donors. In the PCR, 60 Vbeta and 13 Jbeta primers were used. This table comes from immunoSEQ multiplex PCR, and its TCRdb copy is limited to in-frame clones, with some not included. The top ten hold 2.4% of the sample, which has some 85,000 clones, approximately 84% seen once. The sample taken for sequencing was PBMCs. The receptors stem from a woman in her forties or fifties in good health and CMV-seronegative.

The chain recombines TRBV27 with TRBJ1-1; no definite D call. The CDR3 consists of 15 residues. CDR1 is MNHEY and CDR2 is SMNVEV in the germline V gene (reference sequence). Trimming removed 3 bases at V and 1 base at J, with 12 bases between. The CDR3 reads CASSFGLRRNTEAFF. The DNA of the CDR3 is TGTGCCAGCAGTTTTGGACTGCGGAGGAACACTGAAGCTTTCTTT.

This clone showed up just once. This sequence joins TRBV28 and TRBJ1-5, with 9 nucleotides matching TRBD1. Germline assignment: CDR1 MDHEN and CDR2 SYDVKM. V shed 6 bases, J shed 5 bases, and the junction held 8 bases outside the gene matches. This CDR3 contains 15 residues. Here the CDR3 reads CASRSGTGPYQPQHF. The CDR3 DNA is TGTGCCAGCAGATCCGGGACAGGGCCCTATCAGCCCCAGCATTTT.

The chain couples TRBV10-3 to TRBJ2-5; 7 bases align to TRBD1. The CDR3 contains 13 residues. The germline gives CDR1 ENHRY, CDR2 SYGVKD. V was pared by 5 bases and J by 5 bases, with 5 bases of the junction left unmatched. The CDR3 is CAISLGTAETQYF. DNA for the CDR3: TGTGCCATCAGTCTCGGGACAGCTGAGACCCAGTACTTC.

The chain carries TRBV7-9 and TRBJ1-1; the D gene is possibly TRBD1 (5 bases). Germline V lookup: CDR1 SEHNR, CDR2 FQNEAQ (reference sequence). V shed 6 bases and J shed 1 base, with 9 bases lying between them. The CDR3 sequence is 13 residues long. CDR3 loop: CASSTQGNTEAFF. DNA for the CDR3: TGTGCCAGCAGTACGCAGGGGAACACTGAAGCTTTCTTT.

A few counts support this clone. This chain links TRBV19 with TRBJ1-4, with a possible D match to TRBD1 (6 bases). The CDR3 extends over 15 amino acids. Germline lookup yields CDR1 LNHDA and CDR2 SQIVND (reference sequence). The V end was cut by 2 bases, the J end by 3 bases, with 10 bases between. For the CDR3, the DNA is TGTGCCAGTAGTATAACGGCAGGGGCTAATGAAAAACTGTTTTTT. Residues: CASSITAGANEKLFF.

V gene TRBV27 combines with J gene TRBJ2-2; 8 bases line up with TRBD2. Germline V gene lookup returns CDR1 MNHEY and CDR2 SMNVEV (reference sequence). The CDR3 is 15 amino acids. J lost 6 bases, V lost 4 bases, and 7 bases had no gene match. The CDR3: CASSSLAGTAGELFF. CDR3 nucleotides: TGTGCCAGCAGTTCATTAGCGGGAACGGCCGGGGAGCTGTTTTTT.

CDR3 in amino acids: CATAVRDEQYF. CDR3 nucleotide sequence: TGTGCCACTGCCGTCCGGGACGAGCAGTACTTC. The chain has TRBV6-6 and TRBJ2-7; no definite D call. V gave up 10 bases and J gave up 5 bases, with 12 bases separating them. The CDR3 has 11 amino acids. Germline CDR1 and CDR2: MNHNY and SVGAGI (reference sequence).

J is TRBJ2-7 and V is TRBV28; a possible D gene is TRBD2 (6 bases). V lost 2 bases, J lost 3 bases, and 8 bases lay in between. Germline V CDR1 and CDR2: MDHEN, SYDVKM. The CDR3 is made up of 13 amino acids. This chain's CDR3 is CASSLVGGYEQYF. CDR3 coding DNA: TGTGCCAGCAGTTTAGTCGGGGGCTACGAGCAGTACTTC.

The chain links TRBV7-2 to TRBJ2-5; 7 bases fit TRBD2. The CDR3 is made up of 16 amino acids. Trimming at V came to 3 bases and at J to 7 bases, leaving 14 bases not matched to a gene. Germline loops: CDR1 SGHTA, CDR2 FQGNSA. Here the CDR3 DNA reads TGTGCCAGCAGCTTGGCTGGCGGGGGAGCCTCCTGGACCCAGTACTTC. The encoded protein is CASSLAGGGASWTQYF.

Notes on this clone: One junction end does not reproduce the germline sequence, and a read error may be involved. V and J are TRBV7-7 and TRBJ2-7, with 7 nucleotides matching TRBD1. From germline, CDR1 is SSHAT and CDR2 FNYEAQ (reference sequence). This CDR3 region has 14 residues. CDR3 amino acids: CASSPGQFSYEQYF. Written as DNA, the CDR3 is TGTGCTAGCAGCCCGGGACAGTTCTCCTACGAGCAGTACTTC.

The chain combines TRBV15 with TRBJ1-5; 7 bases line up with TRBD1. The CDR3 runs to 15 residues. Germline V gives CDR1 LNHNV, CDR2 YYDKDF (reference sequence). Losses at the gene ends were 0 bases for V and 3 bases for J; bases not matched to a gene: 2. CDR3 bases: TGTGCCACCAGCAGAGATACAGGGGCCAATCAGCCCCAGCATTTT. Its protein is CATSRDTGANQPQHF.

This clone was detected only a few times. CDR3 sequence reads: CASSPRAMNTGELFF. DNA of the CDR3: TGTGCCAGCAGTCCCCGAGCGATGAACACCGGGGAGCTGTTTTTT. The chain recombines TRBV27 with TRBJ2-2; no clear D. This CDR3 has 15 residues. Germline CDR1 MNHEY, CDR2 SMNVEV (reference sequence). The V end was cut by 5 bases, the J end by 1 base, with 11 bases between.

This clone was observed once. The gene calls are TRBV4-3 and TRBJ1-4; D may be TRBD1 (6 bases). CDR3 size: 17 residues. Trimming cost V 4 bases and J 0 bases, with 15 bases left between them. CDR1 LGHNA and CDR2 YSLEER come from the germline V gene. This CDR3 reads CASSLGRTVATNEKLFF. The CDR3 DNA sequence: TGCGCCAGCAGCCTTGGACGGACAGTCGCAACTAATGAAAAACTGTTTTTT.

The chain couples TRBV4-2 to TRBJ1-1; D gene uncertain. The length of the CDR3 is 15 residues. Germline CDR1 reads LGHNA; CDR2 reads YNFKEQ. The V end was cut by 0 bases, the J end by 1 base, with 9 bases between. The chain's CDR3 is CASSQDLGQNTEAFF. The DNA of the CDR3 is TGTGCCAGCAGCCAAGATCTGGGCCAGAACACTGAAGCTTTCTTT.

CDR3: CASSSTGELVNTEAFF. CDR3 DNA sequence: TGTGCCAGCAGCTCCACAGGGGAATTAGTGAACACTGAAGCTTTCTTT. This rearrangement joins TRBV28 to TRBJ1-1, with 7 bases identical to TRBD1. This CDR3 has 16 residues. J gave up 0 bases and V 6 bases, and 10 bases lay outside the gene matches. The germline gives CDR1 MDHEN, CDR2 SYDVKM.

This clone has only one observation. The CDR3: CASSARGQAGGEKLFF. Here the CDR3 DNA reads TGTGCCAGCAGCGCCCGAGGACAGGCAGGGGGAGAAAAACTGTTTTTT. The V and J genes are TRBV7-9 and TRBJ1-4, with 7 bases that match TRBD1. The CDR3 is 16 amino acids. V was clipped by 5 bases and J by 8 bases; unmatched bases: 14. CDR1 SEHNR and CDR2 FQNEAQ come from the germline V gene (reference sequence).

The chain couples TRBV2 to TRBJ2-5; possible D gene TRBD1, 5 bases. The J call may be incorrect, as the DNA end agrees better with TRBJ2-7. The CDR3 loop spans 12 amino acids. Germline CDR1 reads SNHLY; CDR2 reads FYNNEI. The CDR3 reads CASSVQGYEQYF. CDR3 coding DNA: TGTGCCAGCAGTGTCCAGGGCTACGAGCAGTACTTC.

V gene TRBV7-2 combines with J gene TRBJ2-2; 10 nucleotides match TRBD2. CDR3 length: 16 residues. Trimming removed 0 bases from V and 5 bases from J; junction bases left unmatched: 3. Germline values: CDR1 SGHTA, CDR2 FQGNSA. This CDR3 is CASSLAASGSTGELFF. The DNA for the CDR3 is TGTGCCAGCAGCTTAGCAGCTAGCGGGAGTACCGGGGAGCTGTTTTTT.

The CDR3: CASSQGTTRFYEQYF. Here the CDR3 DNA reads TGTGCCAGCAGCCAAGGAACGACACGGTTCTACGAGCAGTACTTC. This chain links TRBV14 with TRBJ2-7, with D unclear. The CDR3 sequence is 15 residues long. Germline CDR1 and CDR2: SGHDN and FVKESK. Deletions cut 1 base from V and 3 bases from J, with 13 bases between.

This clone has only a few counts. This chain links TRBV4-3 with TRBJ2-1; TRBD1 might be the D (5 bases). The CDR3 runs to 14 residues. CDR1 LGHNA and CDR2 YSLEER come from the germline V gene. V dropped 3 bases and J dropped 7 bases, with 13 bases sitting between them. The chain's CDR3 is CASSHSQGMNEQFF. The CDR3 nucleotides read TGCGCCAGCAGCCATTCCCAGGGTATGAATGAGCAGTTCTTC.

This sequence joins TRBV5-4 and TRBJ1-2, with D hard to call. The V end lost 4 bases, the J end lost 2 bases, and 12 bases lay between the germline ends. CDR1 and CDR2 (germline): SGHNT, YYREEE (reference sequence). The CDR3 covers 14 residues. CDR3 sequence reads: CASSLPAGNYGYTF. The DNA of the CDR3 is TGTGCCAGCAGCCTCCCAGCGGGGAACTATGGCTACACCTTC.

This chain joins TRBV28 and TRBJ1-1; 7 positions agree with TRBD1. This CDR3 spans 15 amino acids. The germline V gene has CDR1 MDHEN and CDR2 SYDVKM. J gave up 2 bases and V 4 bases, and 7 bases lay outside the gene matches. The CDR3 is CASSSRDRGNTEAFF. In DNA form, the CDR3 reads TGTGCCAGCAGTTCGCGGGACAGAGGAAACACTGAAGCTTTCTTT. Supplemented by reference TRBV28 and TRBJ1-1, the full variable domain reads DVKVTQSSRYLVKRTGEKVFLECVQDMDHENMFWYRQDPGLGLRLIYFSYDVKMKEKGDIPEGYSVSREKKERFSLILESASTNQTSMYLCASSSRDRGNTEAFFGQGTRLTVV.

The V call is TRBV30, the J call TRBJ1-5, with D uncertain. V lost 0 bases and J 2 bases, leaving 11 bases between the germline ends. The germline V gene has CDR1 GTSNPN and CDR2 SVGIG (reference sequence). The CDR3 spans 15 residues. Here the CDR3 reads CAWSVRGTGNQPQHF. The DNA for the CDR3 is TGTGCCTGGAGTGTACGCGGAACGGGCAATCAGCCCCAGCATTTT.

The V and J genes are TRBV5-4 and TRBJ2-1, with 10 bases that match TRBD2. There are 14 residues in the CDR3. Germline assignment: CDR1 SGHNT and CDR2 YYREEE (reference sequence). The V and J ends lost 2 bases and 9 bases, in that order; junction bases with no gene match: 5. CDR3: CASSFGTSEFEQFF. The CDR3 DNA reads as TGTGCCAGCAGCTTCGGGACTAGCGAATTTGAGCAGTTCTTC.

V usage is TRBV6-6 and J usage is TRBJ1-1; 7 bases line up with TRBD1. CDR3 length: 16 residues. Germline V gene sequence: CDR1 MNHNY, CDR2 SVGAGI (reference sequence). Trimming cost V 1 base and J 1 base; bases outside gene matches: 6. The CDR3 here is CASSYYLTGRNTEAFF. In DNA form, the CDR3 reads TGTGCCAGCAGTTACTACTTGACAGGGCGGAACACTGAAGCTTTCTTT.

The genes are TRBV5-1 and TRBJ2-1; TRBD2 aligns across 13 bases. The V gene's germline CDR1 is SGHRS and CDR2 YFSETQ. The junction had 4 bases not matched to a gene; V was cut back by 3 bases and J by 1 base. This CDR3 comprises 17 residues. The CDR3 DNA follows: TGCGCCAGCAGCTGGCCGACTAGCGGGGGGTCCTACAATGAGCAGTTCTTC. Translating it yields CASSWPTSGGSYNEQFF.

The genes are TRBV7-2 and TRBJ2-3, with D possibly TRBD1 on 5 matching bases. The CDR3 has 15 amino acids. V was clipped by 5 bases and J by 0 bases, with 12 bases between them. CDR1 is SGHTA and CDR2 is FQGNSA in the germline V gene. In DNA form, the CDR3 reads TGTGCCAGCAGCCTACAGGTTTCTAGCACAGATACGCAGTATTTT. This translates into CASSLQVSSTDTQYF.